This is a list of T cell receptor beta chains from one sample in a study of cytomegalovirus exposure and HLA in healthy donors. The protocol was immunoSEQ multiplex PCR, while the TCRdb copy is restricted to in-frame clones and leaves out a portion. Here the sample spans around 50,000 clones, roughly 80% being singletons. Sequenced input: PBMCs. Source of these receptors: a man in his forties or fifties in good health and CMV-seronegative. Each CDR3 is given with its conserved first and last residue. The order of the fields is CDR3 length, V gene, D gene, clone size, J gene, CDR3 protein, CDR3 DNA. The D gene is left open where the match is weak. Some rows mark clone size as missing; the rest say once, few, many or name a class of expanded clone.

cdr3_length: 16; v_call: TRBV7-8; d_call: -; clone_size: few; j_call: TRBJ2-7; cdr3_aa: CASSLGSAGATYEQYF; cdr3_nt: TGTGCCAGCAGCTTAGGGTCGGCGGGGGCCACCTACGAGCAGTACTTC
cdr3_length: 16; v_call: TRBV10-3; d_call: -; clone_size: -; j_call: TRBJ2-1; cdr3_aa: CAISGLQGISSDEQFF; cdr3_nt: TGTGCCATCAGTGGATTACAGGGCATCTCGTCCGATGAGCAGTTCTTC
cdr3_length: 15; v_call: TRBV30; d_call: TRBD2; clone_size: -; j_call: TRBJ2-3; cdr3_aa: CASGWGAGTTDTQYF; cdr3_nt: TGTGCTTCCGGTTGGGGAGCGGGGACGACAGATACGCAGTATTTT
cdr3_length: 14; v_call: TRBV2; d_call: TRBD1; clone_size: -; j_call: TRBJ1-5; cdr3_aa: CASSEGDRDQPQHF; cdr3_nt: TGTGCCAGCAGCGAGGGGGACAGGGATCAGCCCCAGCATTTT
cdr3_length: 15; v_call: TRBV6-6; d_call: -; clone_size: -; j_call: TRBJ1-3; cdr3_aa: CASSPDLTSGNTIYF; cdr3_nt: TGTGCCAGCAGTCCCGACTTGACCTCTGGAAACACCATATATTTT
cdr3_length: 15; v_call: TRBV28; d_call: TRBD2; clone_size: -; j_call: TRBJ2-5; cdr3_aa: CASSAGTSGQETQYF; cdr3_nt: TGTGCCAGCAGCGCCGGGACTAGCGGGCAAGAGACCCAGTACTTC
cdr3_length: 15; v_call: TRBV5-1; d_call: -; clone_size: -; j_call: TRBJ2-2; cdr3_aa: CASSLQSQGTGELFF; cdr3_nt: TGCGCCAGCAGCTTGCAAAGTCAGGGTACCGGGGAGCTGTTTTTT
cdr3_length: 14; v_call: TRBV9; d_call: -; clone_size: -; j_call: TRBJ1-6; cdr3_aa: CASSVEQVNSPLHF; cdr3_nt: TGTGCCAGCAGCGTAGAGCAGGTTAATTCACCCCTCCACTTT
cdr3_length: 16; v_call: TRBV5-4; d_call: TRBD2; clone_size: -; j_call: TRBJ2-1; cdr3_aa: CASSLFTSGLNNEQFF; cdr3_nt: TGTGCCAGCAGCTTGTTTACTAGCGGGCTAAACAATGAGCAGTTCTTC
cdr3_length: 15; v_call: TRBV5-1; d_call: TRBD1; clone_size: -; j_call: TRBJ1-4; cdr3_aa: CASSFSGQPNEKLFF; cdr3_nt: TGCGCCAGCAGCTTCTCGGGACAGCCTAATGAAAAACTGTTTTTT
cdr3_length: 20; v_call: TRBV11-3; d_call: TRBD2; clone_size: -; j_call: TRBJ2-3; cdr3_aa: CASTPGPHGGGHTSTDTQYF; cdr3_nt: TGTGCCAGCACCCCCGGGCCCCACGGCGGGGGGCATACTAGCACAGATACGCAGTATTTT
cdr3_length: 15; v_call: TRBV14; d_call: TRBD1; clone_size: -; j_call: TRBJ1-2; cdr3_aa: CASSQFGTGFYGYTF; cdr3_nt: TGTGCCAGCAGCCAATTCGGGACAGGGTTCTATGGCTACACCTTC
cdr3_length: 14; v_call: TRBV6-4; d_call: TRBD1; clone_size: -; j_call: TRBJ2-2; cdr3_aa: CASRTGVDTGELFF; cdr3_nt: TGTGCCAGCAGGACAGGGGTGGACACCGGGGAGCTGTTTTTT
cdr3_length: 14; v_call: TRBV6-1; d_call: TRBD1; clone_size: -; j_call: TRBJ2-7; cdr3_aa: CASSLDRGLHEQYF; cdr3_nt: TGTGCCAGCAGCCTCGACAGGGGGCTCCACGAGCAGTACTTC
cdr3_length: 15; v_call: TRBV11-2; d_call: TRBD2; clone_size: -; j_call: TRBJ2-1; cdr3_aa: CASSLIRGGSGEQFF; cdr3_nt: TGTGCCAGCAGCCTAATACGGGGGGGCTCGGGTGAGCAGTTCTTC
cdr3_length: 12; v_call: TRBV6-5; d_call: TRBD1; clone_size: -; j_call: TRBJ1-2; cdr3_aa: CASRQGVYGYTF; cdr3_nt: TGTGCCAGCAGACAGGGGGTTTATGGCTACACCTTC
cdr3_length: 15; v_call: TRBV10-3; d_call: -; clone_size: -; j_call: TRBJ1-2; cdr3_aa: CAISELGLSFYGYTF; cdr3_nt: TGTGCCATCAGTGAATTGGGCCTCAGTTTTTATGGCTACACCTTC
cdr3_length: 15; v_call: TRBV4-1; d_call: -; clone_size: -; j_call: TRBJ1-6; cdr3_aa: CASSQVGPVNSPLHF; cdr3_nt: TGCGCCAGCAGCCAAGTGGGCCCAGTAAATTCACCCCTCCACTTT
cdr3_length: 15; v_call: TRBV7-9; d_call: -; clone_size: medium-sized; j_call: TRBJ1-4; cdr3_aa: CASSAEEGRYEKLFF; cdr3_nt: TGTGCCAGCAGCGCCGAGGAGGGACGATATGAAAAACTGTTTTTT
cdr3_length: 15; v_call: TRBV5-1; d_call: TRBD2; clone_size: -; j_call: TRBJ2-1; cdr3_aa: CASSPRLAENNEQFF; cdr3_nt: TGCGCCAGCAGCCCCAGACTAGCGGAAAACAATGAGCAGTTCTTC
cdr3_length: 12; v_call: TRBV27; d_call: TRBD2; clone_size: -; j_call: TRBJ2-7; cdr3_aa: CASSFPGGEQYF; cdr3_nt: TGTGCCAGCTCATTTCCGGGGGGCGAGCAGTACTTC
cdr3_length: 17; v_call: TRBV5-1; d_call: -; clone_size: -; j_call: TRBJ2-1; cdr3_aa: CASSLGRGGSSYNEQFF; cdr3_nt: TGCGCCAGCAGCTTGGGGCGGGGAGGTAGCTCCTACAATGAGCAGTTCTTC
cdr3_length: 13; v_call: TRBV25-1; d_call: TRBD1; clone_size: -; j_call: TRBJ2-7; cdr3_aa: CASSSGTGVEQYF; cdr3_nt: TGTGCCAGCAGCTCCGGGACAGGGGTCGAGCAGTACTTC
cdr3_length: 13; v_call: TRBV7-2; d_call: -; clone_size: -; j_call: TRBJ1-5; cdr3_aa: CASSENYRAPQHF; cdr3_nt: TGTGCCAGCAGCGAGAATTACAGGGCCCCCCAGCATTTT
cdr3_length: 15; v_call: TRBV13; d_call: TRBD1; clone_size: few; j_call: TRBJ1-4; cdr3_aa: CASSFRTGGHEKLFF; cdr3_nt: TGTGCCAGCAGCTTTAGGACAGGCGGGCATGAAAAACTGTTTTTT
cdr3_length: 15; v_call: TRBV6-6; d_call: -; clone_size: few; j_call: TRBJ2-6; cdr3_aa: CASTLWAVGANVLTF; cdr3_nt: TGTGCCAGCACCCTTTGGGCCGTCGGGGCCAACGTCCTGACTTTC
cdr3_length: 16; v_call: TRBV28; d_call: -; clone_size: -; j_call: TRBJ2-3; cdr3_aa: CASSKTGGEYTDTQYF; cdr3_nt: TGTGCCAGCAGCAAAACAGGGGGGGAATACACAGATACGCAGTATTTT
cdr3_length: 15; v_call: TRBV9; d_call: -; clone_size: -; j_call: TRBJ2-6; cdr3_aa: CASSVGTSGANVLTF; cdr3_nt: TGTGCCAGCAGCGTCGGGACTTCTGGGGCCAACGTCCTGACTTTC
cdr3_length: 14; v_call: TRBV7-2; d_call: -; clone_size: -; j_call: TRBJ1-1; cdr3_aa: CASSLGGWNTEAFF; cdr3_nt: TGTGCCAGCAGCCTCGGGGGTTGGAACACTGAAGCTTTCTTT
cdr3_length: 16; v_call: TRBV18; d_call: -; clone_size: -; j_call: TRBJ1-6; cdr3_aa: CASSQVGSSYNSPLHF; cdr3_nt: TGTGCCAGCTCACAAGTCGGGAGCTCCTATAATTCACCCCTCCACTTT
cdr3_length: 18; v_call: TRBV6-4; d_call: TRBD2; clone_size: -; j_call: TRBJ2-5; cdr3_aa: CASSDSTSGGQYQETQYF; cdr3_nt: TGTGCCAGCAGTGACTCGACTAGCGGGGGCCAGTACCAAGAGACCCAGTACTTC
cdr3_length: 14; v_call: TRBV6-5; d_call: -; clone_size: few; j_call: TRBJ1-1; cdr3_aa: CASSYGGRGTEAFF; cdr3_nt: TGTGCCAGCAGTTACGGCGGGAGGGGCACTGAAGCTTTCTTT
cdr3_length: 15; v_call: TRBV27; d_call: -; clone_size: -; j_call: TRBJ2-3; cdr3_aa: CASSGGSLGTDTQYF; cdr3_nt: TGTGCCAGCTCAGGTGGGAGTCTGGGGACAGATACGCAGTATTTT
cdr3_length: 15; v_call: TRBV30; d_call: -; clone_size: -; j_call: TRBJ1-5; cdr3_aa: CAWSVRGDSNQPQHF; cdr3_nt: TGTGCCTGGAGTGTACGCGGGGATAGCAATCAGCCCCAGCATTTT
cdr3_length: 15; v_call: TRBV5-6; d_call: TRBD1; clone_size: -; j_call: TRBJ2-2; cdr3_aa: CASSLDRGNTGELFF; cdr3_nt: TGTGCCAGCAGCCTGGACAGGGGGAACACCGGGGAGCTGTTTTTT
cdr3_length: 16; v_call: TRBV11-2; d_call: TRBD2; clone_size: -; j_call: TRBJ2-3; cdr3_aa: CASSLQLADPTDTQYF; cdr3_nt: TGTGCCAGCAGCTTACAACTAGCGGACCCCACAGATACGCAGTATTTT
cdr3_length: 15; v_call: TRBV5-4; d_call: -; clone_size: -; j_call: TRBJ2-2; cdr3_aa: CASSPEPGSAGELFF; cdr3_nt: TGTGCCAGCAGCCCGGAACCAGGTTCAGCCGGGGAGCTGTTTTTT
cdr3_length: 15; v_call: TRBV4-3; d_call: -; clone_size: -; j_call: TRBJ1-2; cdr3_aa: CASSQDVRTRRGYTF; cdr3_nt: TGCGCCAGCAGCCAAGACGTCCGTACTCGCAGGGGCTACACCTTC
cdr3_length: 15; v_call: TRBV19; d_call: TRBD1; clone_size: -; j_call: TRBJ1-2; cdr3_aa: CASSPGQGQFYGYTF; cdr3_nt: TGTGCCAGTAGCCCGGGACAGGGACAATTCTATGGCTACACCTTC
cdr3_length: 13; v_call: TRBV6-5; d_call: -; clone_size: -; j_call: TRBJ2-5; cdr3_aa: CASSRTYQETQYF; cdr3_nt: TGTGCCAGCAGCAGAACGTACCAAGAGACCCAGTACTTC
cdr3_length: 13; v_call: TRBV4-3; d_call: -; clone_size: -; j_call: TRBJ1-2; cdr3_aa: CASSQDGGFGYTF; cdr3_nt: TGCGCCAGCAGCCAAGACGGGGGTTTTGGCTACACCTTC
cdr3_length: 15; v_call: TRBV28; d_call: TRBD1; clone_size: -; j_call: TRBJ2-5; cdr3_aa: CASSLGQGVQETQYF; cdr3_nt: TGTGCCAGCAGTTTGGGACAGGGGGTTCAAGAGACCCAGTACTTC
cdr3_length: 16; v_call: TRBV5-6; d_call: TRBD2; clone_size: -; j_call: TRBJ2-5; cdr3_aa: CASSLRTSGGQETQYF; cdr3_nt: TGTGCCAGCAGCTTAAGGACTAGCGGGGGGCAAGAGACCCAGTACTTC
cdr3_length: 17; v_call: TRBV30; d_call: -; clone_size: -; j_call: TRBJ2-1; cdr3_aa: CAWSVQGTISPYNEQFF; cdr3_nt: TGTGCCTGGAGTGTACAGGGTACGATTAGCCCCTACAATGAGCAGTTCTTC
cdr3_length: 15; v_call: TRBV5-1; d_call: -; clone_size: -; j_call: TRBJ2-3; cdr3_aa: CASSFTGLSTDTQYF; cdr3_nt: TGCGCCAGCAGCTTTACGGGACTCAGCACAGATACGCAGTATTTT
cdr3_length: 18; v_call: TRBV11-3; d_call: -; clone_size: -; j_call: TRBJ2-1; cdr3_aa: CASSLNLKSGTFYNEQFF; cdr3_nt: TGTGCCAGCAGCTTAAACTTAAAATCAGGGACTTTCTACAATGAGCAGTTCTTC
cdr3_length: 14; v_call: TRBV27; d_call: -; clone_size: -; j_call: TRBJ1-3; cdr3_aa: CASSFSGSGNTIYF; cdr3_nt: TGTGCCAGCAGTTTTTCGGGGTCTGGAAACACCATATATTTT
cdr3_length: 14; v_call: TRBV6-6; d_call: -; clone_size: -; j_call: TRBJ1-2; cdr3_aa: CASRVSAFGYGYTF; cdr3_nt: TGTGCCAGCAGAGTCAGCGCCTTTGGCTATGGCTACACCTTC
cdr3_length: 16; v_call: TRBV4-3; d_call: TRBD1; clone_size: -; j_call: TRBJ2-3; cdr3_aa: CASSQDSGTGGDTQYF; cdr3_nt: TGCGCCAGCAGCCAAGATAGCGGGACAGGGGGAGATACGCAGTATTTT